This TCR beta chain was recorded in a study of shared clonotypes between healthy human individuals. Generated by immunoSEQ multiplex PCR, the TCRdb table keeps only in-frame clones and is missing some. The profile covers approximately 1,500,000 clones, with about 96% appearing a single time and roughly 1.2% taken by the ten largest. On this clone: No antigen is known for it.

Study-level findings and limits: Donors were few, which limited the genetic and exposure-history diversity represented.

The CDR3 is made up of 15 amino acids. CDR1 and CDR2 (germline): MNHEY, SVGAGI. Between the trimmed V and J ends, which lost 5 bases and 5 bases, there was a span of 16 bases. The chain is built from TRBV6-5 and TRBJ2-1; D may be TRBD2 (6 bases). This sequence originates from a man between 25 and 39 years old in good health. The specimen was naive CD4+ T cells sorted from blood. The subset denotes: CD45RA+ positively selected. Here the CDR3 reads CASSPGRREHNEQFF. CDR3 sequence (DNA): TGTGCCAGCAGTCCCGGGCGGCGGGAACACAATGAGCAGTTCTTC.